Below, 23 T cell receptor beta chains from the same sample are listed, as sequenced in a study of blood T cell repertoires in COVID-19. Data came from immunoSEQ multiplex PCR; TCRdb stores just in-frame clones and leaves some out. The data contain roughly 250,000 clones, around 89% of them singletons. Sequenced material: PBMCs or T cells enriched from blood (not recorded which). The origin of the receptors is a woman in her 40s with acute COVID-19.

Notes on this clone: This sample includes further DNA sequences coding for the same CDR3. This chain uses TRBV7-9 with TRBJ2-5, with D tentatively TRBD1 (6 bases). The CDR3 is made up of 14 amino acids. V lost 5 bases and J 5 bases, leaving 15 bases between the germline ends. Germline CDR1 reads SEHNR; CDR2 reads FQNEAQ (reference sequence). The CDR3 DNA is TGTGCCAGCAGCCCCGGGACACCCGGGGAGACCCAGTACTTC. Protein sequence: CASSPGTPGETQYF. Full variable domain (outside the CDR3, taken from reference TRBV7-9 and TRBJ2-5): DTGVSQNPRHKITKRGQNVTFRCDPISEHNRLYWYRQTLGQGPEFLTYFQNEAQLEKSRLLSDRFSAERPKGSFSTLEIQRTEQGDSAMYLCASSPGTPGETQYFGPGTRLLVL.

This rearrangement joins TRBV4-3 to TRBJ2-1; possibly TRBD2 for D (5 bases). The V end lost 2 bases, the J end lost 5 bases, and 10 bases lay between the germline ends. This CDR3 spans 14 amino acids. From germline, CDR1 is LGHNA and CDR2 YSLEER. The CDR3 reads CASSQSLRDNEQFF. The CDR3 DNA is TGCGCCAGCAGCCAATCCCTGCGGGACAATGAGCAGTTCTTC.

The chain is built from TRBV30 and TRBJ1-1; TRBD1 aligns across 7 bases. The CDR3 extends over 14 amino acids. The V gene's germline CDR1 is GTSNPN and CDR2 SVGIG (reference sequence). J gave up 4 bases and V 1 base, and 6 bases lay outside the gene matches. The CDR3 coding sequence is TGTGCCTGGAGTGGAAACAGGGGTGGCACTGAAGCTTTCTTT. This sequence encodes CAWSGNRGGTEAFF.

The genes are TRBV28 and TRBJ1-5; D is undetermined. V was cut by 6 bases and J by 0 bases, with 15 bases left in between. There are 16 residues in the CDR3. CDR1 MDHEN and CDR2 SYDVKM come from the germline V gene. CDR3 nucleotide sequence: TGTGCCAGCAGACTTTTGTCGGGGTATAGCAATCAGCCCCAGCATTTT. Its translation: CASRLLSGYSNQPQHF.

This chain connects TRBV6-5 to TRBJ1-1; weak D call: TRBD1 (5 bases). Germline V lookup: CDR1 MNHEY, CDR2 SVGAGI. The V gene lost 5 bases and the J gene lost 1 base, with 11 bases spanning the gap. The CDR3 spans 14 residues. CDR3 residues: CASSQGGPNTEAFF. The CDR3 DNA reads TGTGCCAGCAGTCAGGGAGGGCCGAACACTGAAGCTTTCTTT.

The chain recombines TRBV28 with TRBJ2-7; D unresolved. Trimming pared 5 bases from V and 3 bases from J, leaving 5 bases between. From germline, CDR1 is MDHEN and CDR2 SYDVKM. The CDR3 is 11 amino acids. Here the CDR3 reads CASSARYEQYF. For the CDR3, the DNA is TGTGCCAGCAGTGCGCGCTACGAGCAGTACTTC.

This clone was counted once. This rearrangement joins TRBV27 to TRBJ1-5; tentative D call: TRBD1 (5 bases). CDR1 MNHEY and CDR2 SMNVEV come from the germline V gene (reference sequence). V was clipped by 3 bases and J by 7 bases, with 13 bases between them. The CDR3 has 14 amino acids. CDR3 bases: TGTGCCAGCAGTTTCACCGGGGGAAACCAGCCCCAGCATTTT. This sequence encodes CASSFTGGNQPQHF.

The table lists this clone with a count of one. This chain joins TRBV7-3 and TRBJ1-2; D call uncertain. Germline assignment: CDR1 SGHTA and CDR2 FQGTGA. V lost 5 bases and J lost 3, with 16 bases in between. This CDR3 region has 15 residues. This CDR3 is CASSLGPGRDYGYTF. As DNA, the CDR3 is TGTGCCAGCAGCCTCGGCCCGGGGAGGGACTATGGCTACACCTTC.

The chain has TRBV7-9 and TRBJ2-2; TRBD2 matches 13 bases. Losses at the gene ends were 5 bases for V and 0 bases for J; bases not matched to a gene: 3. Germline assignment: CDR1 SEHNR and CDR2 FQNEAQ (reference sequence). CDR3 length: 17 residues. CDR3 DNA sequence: TGTGCCAGCAGCCAGGGACTAGCGGGATCGAACACCGGGGAGCTGTTTTTT. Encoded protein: CASSQGLAGSNTGELFF.

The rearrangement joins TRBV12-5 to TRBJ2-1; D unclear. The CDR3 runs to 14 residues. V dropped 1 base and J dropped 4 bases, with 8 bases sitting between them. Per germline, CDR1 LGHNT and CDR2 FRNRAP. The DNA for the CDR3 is TGTGCTAGTGGTTTGGGTCCGGGTTACAATGAGCAGTTCTTC. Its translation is CASGLGPGYNEQFF. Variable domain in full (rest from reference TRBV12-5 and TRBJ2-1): DARVTQTPRHKVTEMGQEVTMRCQPILGHNTVFWYRQTMMQGLELLAYFRNRAPLDDSGMPKDRFSAEMPDATLATLKIQPSEPRDSAVYFCASGLGPGYNEQFFGPGTRLTVL.

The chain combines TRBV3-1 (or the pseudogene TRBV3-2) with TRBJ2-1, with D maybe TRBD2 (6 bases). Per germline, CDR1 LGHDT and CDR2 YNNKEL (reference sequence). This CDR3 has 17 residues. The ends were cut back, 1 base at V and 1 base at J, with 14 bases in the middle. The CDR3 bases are TGTGCCAGCAGCCAAGCCCCCGGAGGGCGGTCCTACAATGAGCAGTTCTTC. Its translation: CASSQAPGGRSYNEQFF.

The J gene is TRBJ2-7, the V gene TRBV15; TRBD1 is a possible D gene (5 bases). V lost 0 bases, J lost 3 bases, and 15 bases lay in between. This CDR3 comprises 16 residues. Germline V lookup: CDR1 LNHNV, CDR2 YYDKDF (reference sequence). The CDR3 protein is CATSRDGAGQGYEQYF. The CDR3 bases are TGTGCCACCAGCAGAGATGGAGCAGGGCAAGGCTACGAGCAGTACTTC.

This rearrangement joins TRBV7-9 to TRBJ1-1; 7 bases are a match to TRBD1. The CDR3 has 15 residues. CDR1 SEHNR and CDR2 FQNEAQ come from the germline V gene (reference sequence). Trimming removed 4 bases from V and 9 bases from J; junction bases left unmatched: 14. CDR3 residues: CASSSPPRTGLKAFF. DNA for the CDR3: TGTGCCAGCAGCTCACCACCTCGGACAGGCCTTAAAGCTTTCTTT.

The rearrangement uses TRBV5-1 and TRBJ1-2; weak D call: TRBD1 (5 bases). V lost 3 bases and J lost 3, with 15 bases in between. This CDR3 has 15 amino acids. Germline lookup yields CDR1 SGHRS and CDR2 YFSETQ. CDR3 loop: CASSSHTGLYYGYTF. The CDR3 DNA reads TGCGCCAGCAGCTCTCATACAGGATTATACTATGGCTACACCTTC.

The DNA of the CDR3 is TGTGCCATCACCGAGCGCCCCCCCTACGAGCAGTACTTC. Its translation is CAITERPPYEQYF. V and J are TRBV10-3 and TRBJ2-7; D not resolved. Trimming left V 7 bases short and J 2 bases short, with 12 bases between. Germline-derived CDR1 and CDR2 are ENHRY and SYGVKD. This CDR3 is 13 amino acids long.

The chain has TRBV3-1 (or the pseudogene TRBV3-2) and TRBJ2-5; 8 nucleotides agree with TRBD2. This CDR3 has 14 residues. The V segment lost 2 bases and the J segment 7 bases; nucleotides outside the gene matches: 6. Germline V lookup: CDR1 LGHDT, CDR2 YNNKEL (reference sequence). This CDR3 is CASSQTAGVGTQYF. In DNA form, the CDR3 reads TGTGCCAGCAGCCAAACAGCGGGGGTCGGGACCCAGTACTTC.

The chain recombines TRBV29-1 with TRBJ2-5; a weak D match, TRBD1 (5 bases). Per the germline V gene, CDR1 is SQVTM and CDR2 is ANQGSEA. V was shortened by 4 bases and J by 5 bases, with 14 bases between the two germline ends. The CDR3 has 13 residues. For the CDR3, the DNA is TGCAGCGTTGCAGGCAGGGCCGGGGAGACCCAGTACTTC. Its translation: CSVAGRAGETQYF.

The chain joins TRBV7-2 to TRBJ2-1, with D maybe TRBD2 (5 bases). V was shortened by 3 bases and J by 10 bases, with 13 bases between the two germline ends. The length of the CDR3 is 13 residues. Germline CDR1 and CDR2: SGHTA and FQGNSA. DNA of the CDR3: TGTGCCAGCAGCTTCGGGGTGATCGAAGAGCAGTTCTTC. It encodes CASSFGVIEEQFF.

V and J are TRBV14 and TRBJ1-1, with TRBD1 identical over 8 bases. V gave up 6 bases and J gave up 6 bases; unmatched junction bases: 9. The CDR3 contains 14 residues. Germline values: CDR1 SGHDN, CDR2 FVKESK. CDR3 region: CASRPLDRASEAFF. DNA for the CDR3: TGTGCCAGCAGGCCCCTGGACAGGGCTTCTGAAGCTTTCTTT.

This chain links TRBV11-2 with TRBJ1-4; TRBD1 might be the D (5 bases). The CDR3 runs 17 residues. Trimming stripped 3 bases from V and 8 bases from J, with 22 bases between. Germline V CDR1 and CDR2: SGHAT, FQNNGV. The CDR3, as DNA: TGTGCCAGCAGCTTGGACTCGCGAGGGACTGGGGGGGAAAAACTGTTTTTT. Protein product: CASSLDSRGTGGEKLFF.

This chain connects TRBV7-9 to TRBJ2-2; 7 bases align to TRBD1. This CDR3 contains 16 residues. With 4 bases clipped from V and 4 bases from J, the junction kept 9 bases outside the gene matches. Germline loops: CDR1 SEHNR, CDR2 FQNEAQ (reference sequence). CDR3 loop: CASSSDRDSFTGELFF. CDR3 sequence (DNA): TGTGCCAGCAGCTCAGACCGGGACAGTTTCACCGGGGAGCTGTTTTTT.

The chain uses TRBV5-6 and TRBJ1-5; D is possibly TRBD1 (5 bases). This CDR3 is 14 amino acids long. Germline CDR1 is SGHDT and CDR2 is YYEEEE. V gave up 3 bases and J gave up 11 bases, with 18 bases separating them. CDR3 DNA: TGTGCCAGCAGCTCCAGGACCCTTTGGGGGGCCCAGCATTTT. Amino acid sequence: CASSSRTLWGAQHF.

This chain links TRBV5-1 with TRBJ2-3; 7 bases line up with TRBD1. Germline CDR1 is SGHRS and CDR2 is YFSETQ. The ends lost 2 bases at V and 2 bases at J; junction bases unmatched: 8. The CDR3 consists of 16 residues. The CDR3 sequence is CASSFETGSPTDTQYF. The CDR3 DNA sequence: TGCGCCAGCAGCTTCGAGACAGGGAGTCCCACAGATACGCAGTATTTT.